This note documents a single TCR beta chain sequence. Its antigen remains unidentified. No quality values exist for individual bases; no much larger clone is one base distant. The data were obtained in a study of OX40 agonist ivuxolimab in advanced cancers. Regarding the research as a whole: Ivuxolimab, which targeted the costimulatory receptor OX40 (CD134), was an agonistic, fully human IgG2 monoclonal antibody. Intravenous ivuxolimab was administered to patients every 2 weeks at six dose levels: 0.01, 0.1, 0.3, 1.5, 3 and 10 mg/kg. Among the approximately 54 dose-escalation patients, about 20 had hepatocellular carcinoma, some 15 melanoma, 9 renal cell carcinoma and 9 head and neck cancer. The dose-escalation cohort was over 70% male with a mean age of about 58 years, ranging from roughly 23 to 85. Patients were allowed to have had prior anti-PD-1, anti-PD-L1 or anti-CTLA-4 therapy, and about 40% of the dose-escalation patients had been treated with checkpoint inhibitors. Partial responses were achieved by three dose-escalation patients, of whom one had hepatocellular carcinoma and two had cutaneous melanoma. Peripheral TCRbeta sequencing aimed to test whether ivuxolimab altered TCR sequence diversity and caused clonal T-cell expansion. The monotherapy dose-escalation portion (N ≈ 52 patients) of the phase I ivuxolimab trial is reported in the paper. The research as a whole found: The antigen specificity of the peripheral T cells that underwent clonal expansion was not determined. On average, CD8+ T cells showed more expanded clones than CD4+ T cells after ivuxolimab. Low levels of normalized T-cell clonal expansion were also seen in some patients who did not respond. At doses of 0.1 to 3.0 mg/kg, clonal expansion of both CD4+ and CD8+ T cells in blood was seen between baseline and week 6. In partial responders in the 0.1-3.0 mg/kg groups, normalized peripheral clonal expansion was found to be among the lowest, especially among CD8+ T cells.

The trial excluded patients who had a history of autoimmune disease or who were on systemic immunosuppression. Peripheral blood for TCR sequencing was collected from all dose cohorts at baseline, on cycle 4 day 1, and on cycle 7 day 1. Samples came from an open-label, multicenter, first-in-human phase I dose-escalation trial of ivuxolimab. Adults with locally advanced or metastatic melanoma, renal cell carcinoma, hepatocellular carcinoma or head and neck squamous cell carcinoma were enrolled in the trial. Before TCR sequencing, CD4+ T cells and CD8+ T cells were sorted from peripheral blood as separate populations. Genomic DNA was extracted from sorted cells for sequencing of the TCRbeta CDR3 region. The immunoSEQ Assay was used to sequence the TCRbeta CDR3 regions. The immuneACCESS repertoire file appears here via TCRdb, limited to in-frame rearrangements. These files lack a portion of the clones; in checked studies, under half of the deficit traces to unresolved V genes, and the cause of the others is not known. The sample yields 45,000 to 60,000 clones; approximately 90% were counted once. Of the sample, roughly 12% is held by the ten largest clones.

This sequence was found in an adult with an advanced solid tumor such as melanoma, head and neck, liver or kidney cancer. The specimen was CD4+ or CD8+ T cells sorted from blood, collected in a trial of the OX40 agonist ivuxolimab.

This receptor has the CDR3 CASSLDIDRATEAFF. The sequence in DNA is TGTGCCAGCAGCTTAGATATCGACAGGGCCACTGAAGCTTTCTTT. The chain is encoded by TRBV11-1 joined to TRBJ1-1; 7 central bases correspond to TRBD1. The cysteine opens and the phenylalanine closes a CDR3 of 15 amino acids. The DNA shown is the 45-base CDR3, in frame from base 1. V has 1 base trimmed and J has 4 bases trimmed; junction bases matching no gene number 6. As encoded in the germline V gene (reference sequence), CDR1 is SGHAT while CDR2 is FQDESV. Joined to the reference TRBV11-1 and TRBJ1-1 proteins, this CDR3 gives the full variable domain: EAEVAQSPRYKITEKSQAVAFWCDPISGHATLYWYRQILGQGPELLVQFQDESVVDDSQLPKDRFSAERLKGVDSTLKIQPAELGDSAMYLCASSLDIDRATEAFFGQGTRLTVV.